These T cell receptor beta chains were read from a single sample in a study of shared clonotypes between healthy human individuals. This table comes from immunoSEQ multiplex PCR, and its TCRdb copy is limited to in-frame clones, with some not included. The table lists fewer than 850,000 clones, about nine tenths of them singletons. Sequencing input: memory CD8+ T cells from PBMCs. These receptors were collected from a man younger than 30 in good health. Some clones in this sample may be carry-over from other donors' samples. Both conserved end residues are part of each CDR3. The D gene is left open where the match is weak. Where a row states a size, it is once, few, many or the class of an expanded clone; other rows omit it.

TRBV7-9,TRBJ1-4,TRBD1,-,CASSTRQGATNEKLFF,TGTGCCAGCAGCACCAGACAGGGTGCAACTAATGAAAAACTGTTTTTT
TRBV6-6,TRBJ2-7,-,-,CASSYYPVSSYEQYF,TGTGCCAGCAGTTACTATCCGGTCAGCTCCTACGAGCAGTACTTC
TRBV7-6,TRBJ2-7,TRBD2,-,CASSSPGVAGSAYEQYF,TGTGCCAGCAGCTCGCCTGGAGTAGCGGGGAGCGCCTACGAGCAGTACTTC
TRBV4-2,TRBJ2-2,-,many,CASSQGQTGELFF,TGTGCCAGCAGCCAGGGTCAAACCGGGGAGCTGTTTTTT
TRBV7-9,TRBJ2-1,TRBD2,-,CASSLGSSGDNEQFF,TGTGCCAGCAGCTTAGGGTCTAGCGGGGACAATGAGCAGTTCTTC
TRBV4-2,TRBJ2-1,TRBD2,-,CASSQSPSGRYNEQFF,TGTGCCAGCAGCCAATCCCCTAGCGGGAGATACAATGAGCAGTTCTTC
TRBV9,TRBJ2-7,TRBD2,-,CASSAGTSGSYSSDEQYF,TGTGCCAGCAGCGCTGGGACTAGCGGGAGCTATTCCTCGGACGAGCAGTACTTC
TRBV6-1,TRBJ2-7,TRBD1,-,CAGDRGGASGYEQYF,TGTGCCGGGGACAGGGGTGGAGCTAGCGGCTACGAGCAGTACTTC
TRBV27,TRBJ2-1,-,once,CASSPRTAIEQFF,TGTGCCAGCAGTCCCCGGACAGCTATAGAACAGTTCTTC
TRBV1,TRBJ2-6,-,once,CTSANVLTF,TGCACCAGCGCCAACGTCCTGACTTTC
TRBV28,TRBJ2-7,TRBD1,once,CASRVDRGRLQSEQYF,TGTGCCAGCAGAGTCGACAGGGGGCGTCTCCAGTCCGAGCAGTACTTC
TRBV5-1,TRBJ2-7,-,once,CASSLPPYGTYEQYF,TGCGCCAGCAGTCTACCGCCTTATGGGACCTACGAGCAGTACTTC
TRBV30,TRBJ2-5,-,-,CACTGGEETQYF,TGTGCCTGTACAGGTGGGGAGGAGACCCAGTACTTC
TRBV7-9,TRBJ2-7,-,-,CAASGNYEQYF,TGTGCCGCCTCGGGGAACTACGAGCAGTACTTC
TRBV7-8,TRBJ2-5,-,-,CASSLSGTGPSETQYF,TGTGCCAGCAGCTTATCCGGGACGGGCCCTTCCGAGACCCAGTACTTC
TRBV28,TRBJ2-3,-,once,CASSLLTSTDTQYF,TGTGCCAGCAGTTTATTGACTAGCACAGATACGCAGTATTTT
TRBV19,TRBJ1-4,TRBD1,-,CASSKTGGVEKLFF,TGTGCCAGTAGTAAAACAGGGGGGGTCGAAAAACTGTTTTTT
TRBV6-6,TRBJ2-2,-,-,CASSGTALTGELFF,TGTGCCAGCAGCGGGACTGCCCTCACCGGGGAGCTGTTTTTT
TRBV4-3,TRBJ2-7,-,-,CASSQGRGAAYEQYF,TGCGCCAGCAGCCAAGGTCGGGGGGCTGCCTACGAGCAGTACTTC
TRBV4-2,TRBJ2-3,-,-,CASSLSTDTQYF,TGTGCCAGCAGCCTCAGCACAGATACGCAGTATTTT
TRBV11-2,TRBJ1-1,-,-,CASSLFPPGGNTEAFF,TGTGCCAGCAGCTTATTCCCGCCAGGCGGGAACACTGAAGCTTTCTTT
TRBV27,TRBJ2-7,TRBD1,-,CASSFRSGQDFDEQYF,TGTGCCAGCAGTTTCCGATCGGGACAGGATTTTGACGAGCAGTACTTC
TRBV7-8,TRBJ1-5,TRBD1,once,CASSLGQGAAQPQHF,TGTGCCAGCAGCTTAGGGCAGGGGGCAGCTCAGCCCCAGCATTTT
TRBV5-4,TRBJ2-7,-,-,CASSGGPLSSYEQYF,TGTGCCAGCAGCGGCGGTCCGCTGAGCTCCTACGAGCAGTACTTC
TRBV5-4,TRBJ2-1,-,-,CASSFQGRAYNEQFF,TGTGCCAGCAGCTTTCAGGGAAGGGCCTACAATGAGCAGTTCTTC
TRBV7-2,TRBJ2-3,-,-,CASSLGYRVTDTQYF,TGTGCCAGCAGCTTAGGGTACAGAGTCACAGATACGCAGTATTTT
TRBV27,TRBJ2-3,-,-,CASSLTLARTDTQYF,TGTGCCAGCAGTTTAACGCTAGCCCGCACAGATACGCAGTATTTT
TRBV7-6,TRBJ2-2,TRBD2,-,CASSLGTSDTGELFF,TGTGCCAGCAGCTTAGGGACTAGCGACACCGGGGAGCTGTTTTTT
TRBV7-2,TRBJ2-7,-,-,CASSQRGREQYF,TGTGCCAGCAGCCAGAGGGGACGCGAGCAGTACTTC
TRBV28,TRBJ2-1,TRBD2,-,CASSSREGLSDEQFF,TGTGCCAGCAGTTCGCGGGAGGGCCTTTCCGATGAGCAGTTCTTC
TRBV7-8,TRBJ2-1,-,-,CASSLGAVEQFF,TGTGCCAGCAGCTTGGGGGCTGTGGAGCAGTTCTTC
TRBV7-9,TRBJ2-1,-,-,CASSLAPRNEQFF,TGTGCCAGCAGCTTAGCCCCTAGGAATGAGCAGTTCTTC
TRBV10-2,TRBJ2-7,TRBD2,-,CASSESPSSGKYEQYF,TGCGCCAGCAGTGAGTCGCCGTCTAGCGGGAAATACGAGCAGTACTTC
TRBV7-8,TRBJ2-2,-,once,CASSSIQQEAGELFF,TGTGCCAGCAGCTCCATTCAGCAGGAAGCCGGGGAGCTGTTTTTT
TRBV18,TRBJ1-2,TRBD1,-,CASSWDRGGYTF,TGTGCCAGCTCATGGGACAGGGGAGGCTACACCTTC
TRBV19,TRBJ1-1,-,-,CASIDTAGNTEAFF,TGTGCCAGTATCGACACGGCCGGGAACACTGAAGCTTTCTTT
TRBV7-8,TRBJ1-5,-,-,CASTFTGDNSNQPQHF,TGTGCCAGCACCTTCACGGGCGATAATAGCAATCAGCCCCAGCATTTT
TRBV7-3,TRBJ1-5,TRBD1,-,CASSLGGQGNQPQHF,TGTGCCAGCAGCTTAGGGGGACAGGGGAATCAGCCCCAGCATTTT
TRBV27,TRBJ2-3,TRBD1,-,CASTPPDRGNTDTQYF,TGTGCCAGCACCCCTCCGGACAGGGGGAACACAGATACGCAGTATTTT
TRBV5-5,TRBJ2-7,-,-,CASSLVVGTEQYF,TGTGCCAGCAGCTTGGTCGTAGGGACGGAGCAGTACTTC
TRBV9,TRBJ2-7,TRBD2,-,CASSVGGTPVAYEQYF,TGTGCCAGCAGCGTGGGGGGGACCCCGGTCGCCTACGAGCAGTACTTC
TRBV27,TRBJ2-5,TRBD1,-,CASNRDRASWETQYF,TGTGCCAGCAACCGAGACAGGGCATCATGGGAGACCCAGTACTTC
TRBV5-6,TRBJ1-2,TRBD1,few,CASRKGQYYGYTF,TGTGCCAGCAGGAAGGGACAGTACTATGGCTACACCTTC